The entry below describes one T cell receptor (beta chain). As yet, its antigen is unknown. The data stem from a study of cytomegalovirus exposure and HLA in healthy donors. General study results and limits: Using the classifier, cytomegalovirus status was reportedly diagnosed with high specificity and sensitivity. Immune exposure data for these donors was limited to CMV serostatus. Indistinguishability led to the exclusion of some V segments, TRBV6-2 and TRBV6-3 included. Associated with cytomegalovirus, according to the listing, were 170 or so TCR beta chains.

The V segment lost 5 bases and the J segment 2 bases; nucleotides outside the gene matches: 8. In germline, CDR1 is ENHRY, CDR2 SYGVKD. CDR3 length: 15 residues. In the PCR, 60 Vbeta and 13 Jbeta primers were used. Sequenced by immunoSEQ multiplex PCR; TCRdb stores in-frame clones only, minus some. The sample lists about 190,000 clones, roughly 77% occurring once. The sequenced sample was PBMCs. This rearrangement joins TRBV10-3 to TRBJ1-1; TRBD1 agrees at 7 bases. The receptor was isolated from a man in his forties or fifties in good health and CMV-seropositive. CDR3 coding DNA: TGTGCCATCAGTCCTTTACAGGGGAGTAACACTGAAGCTTTCTTT. This gives the protein CAISPLQGSNTEAFF.